The 9 T cell receptor beta chains presented below share a single source sample, sequenced in a study of identical twins. TCRdb recomputed calls from the 5' RACE reads with MiXCR, one row per CDR3 protein. The data contain 600,000 to 800,000 distinct CDR3 sequences, 21% of them seen just once; the ten biggest clones take up roughly 4.3%. These records were also assigned to another study, of T cells expressing NK-cell markers.

Sequences were obtained from PBMCs. These receptors originate from a woman aged 18 to 35 in good health.

The rearrangement joins TRBV18 to TRBJ2-5; D is unclear. V lost 0 bases and J 4 bases, leaving 6 bases between the germline ends. The germline V gene encodes CDR1 KGHSH and CDR2 LQKENI. The CDR3 length is 13 residues. Here the CDR3 reads CASSPPSVETQYF. The CDR3 DNA follows: TGTGCCAGCTCACCACCGAGCGTAGAGACCCAGTACTTC.

The V and J genes are TRBV6-2 or TRBV6-3 and TRBJ2-5, with TRBD2 identical over 9 bases. J lost 1 base, V lost 3 bases, and 9 bases had no gene match. The germline V gene encodes CDR1 MNHEY and CDR2 SVGEGT. The CDR3 contains 17 residues. The CDR3 DNA is TGTGCCAGCAGTTATAACCTTCTAGCGGGAACCCAAGAGACCCAGTACTTC. Encoded protein: CASSYNLLAGTQETQYF.

This clonotype was seen more than once but under ten times. The genes are TRBV11-2 and TRBJ1-1; TRBD1 matches 7 bases. Trimming took 1 base from V and 11 from J; bases not matched to a gene: 13. The CDR3 consists of 15 residues. CDR1 and CDR2 (germline): SGHAT, FQNNGV. CDR3 in amino acids: CASSLGQILGGSAFF. CDR3 DNA: TGTGCCAGCAGCTTAGGCCAGATTCTAGGGGGCTCGGCTTTCTTT.

The table lists this clonotype with a few counts. The chain uses TRBV9 and TRBJ2-2, with 10 bases aligning to TRBD2. With V trimmed by 5 bases and J by 1 base, 11 bases remained unmatched. Germline V gene data show CDR1 as SGDLS and CDR2 as YYNGEE. CDR3 length: 18 amino acids. This chain's CDR3 is CASSPPTSGKKNTGELFF. For the CDR3, the DNA is TGTGCCAGCAGTCCTCCCACTAGCGGGAAAAAGAACACCGGGGAGCTGTTTTTT.

This clonotype was detected only a few times. The rearrangement uses TRBV10-1 and TRBJ1-6; a possible D gene is TRBD1 (5 bases). The V and J ends lost 5 bases and 8 bases respectively, with 10 bases between them. The germline CDR1 and CDR2 sequences are WNHNN and SYGVQD (reference sequence). This CDR3 comprises 13 residues. In DNA, the CDR3 is TGCGCCAGCAGTAGGGGTGTGGATTCACCCCTCCACTTT. This translates into CASSRGVDSPLHF.

The sample holds a few counts of this clonotype. The V and J genes are TRBV5-4 and TRBJ2-1, with 7 bases that match TRBD2. This CDR3 is built from 14 residues. Germline CDR1 and CDR2: SGHNT and YYREEE (reference sequence). Trimming at V came to 0 bases and at J to 8 bases, leaving 5 bases not matched to a gene. The CDR3 region is CASSLDGGRYEQFF. CDR3 bases: TGTGCCAGCAGCTTGGACGGGGGGAGATATGAGCAGTTCTTC.

This chain links TRBV27 with TRBJ2-7; the D gene is possibly TRBD2 (6 bases). Between the trimmed V and J ends, which lost 5 bases and 5 bases, there was a span of 13 bases. The length of the CDR3 is 13 residues. Germline V CDR1 and CDR2: MNHEY, SMNVEV (reference sequence). In DNA, the CDR3 is TGTGCCAGCAGTGAGCCGTCGGGGGACGAGCAGTACTTC. Residues: CASSEPSGDEQYF.

This clonotype has more than one count but fewer than ten. The rearrangement links TRBV25-1 to TRBJ2-7; 8 nucleotides line up with TRBD2. CDR1 is MGHDK and CDR2 is SYGVNS in the germline V gene. Germline trimming cut 4 bases from V and 2 bases from J; bases unmatched to any gene: 7. The CDR3 is 15 amino acids. This CDR3 reads CASSAPERETYEQYF. As DNA, the CDR3 is TGTGCCAGCAGTGCTCCGGAGCGGGAGACCTACGAGCAGTACTTC.

V and J are TRBV12-3 or TRBV12-4 and TRBJ1-2, with D maybe TRBD1 (5 bases). The CDR3 covers 12 residues. V shed 8 bases and J shed 7 bases, with 14 bases lying between them. In DNA, the CDR3 is TGTGCCAGCTTCTCCTTGGGGGGTGGCTACACCTTC. Protein sequence: CASFSLGGGYTF.